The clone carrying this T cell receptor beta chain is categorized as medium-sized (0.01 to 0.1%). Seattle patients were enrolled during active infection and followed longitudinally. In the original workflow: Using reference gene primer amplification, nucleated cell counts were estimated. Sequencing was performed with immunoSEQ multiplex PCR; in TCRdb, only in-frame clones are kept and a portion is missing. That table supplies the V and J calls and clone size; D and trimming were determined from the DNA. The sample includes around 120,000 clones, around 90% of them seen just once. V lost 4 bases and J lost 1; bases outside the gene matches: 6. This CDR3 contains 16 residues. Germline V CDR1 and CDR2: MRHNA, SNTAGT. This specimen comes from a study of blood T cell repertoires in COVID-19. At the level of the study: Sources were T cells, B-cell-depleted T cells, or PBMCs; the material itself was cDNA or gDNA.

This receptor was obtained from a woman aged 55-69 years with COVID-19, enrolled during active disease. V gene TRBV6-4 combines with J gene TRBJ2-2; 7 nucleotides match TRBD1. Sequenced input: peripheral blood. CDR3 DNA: TGTGCCAGCAGTGCAGCCGGGACAGAGAACACCGGGGAGCTGTTTTTT. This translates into CASSAAGTENTGELFF.